This record concerns one TCR beta chain sequence. What it binds is not known. Primers: 60 Vbeta forward and 13 Jbeta reverse. Clones were read by immunoSEQ multiplex PCR, and TCRdb kept only the in-frame ones, dropping some. The sample shows 150,000 to 200,000 clones, almost 80% of them seen only once. The record originates from a study of cytomegalovirus exposure and HLA in healthy donors. Study-wide results and limits: Only CMV serostatus was available as immune exposure information.

The CDR3 spans 13 residues. Germline V lookup: CDR1 LNHDA, CDR2 SQIVND (reference sequence). The germline V and J ends were trimmed by 4 bases and 2 bases, with 9 bases remaining between them. The sequenced material came from PBMCs. This chain joins TRBV19 and TRBJ2-7; perhaps TRBD2 as D (5 bases). The TCR sequence derives from a woman in her forties or fifties in good health and CMV-seropositive. The CDR3 here is CASSTPGAYEQYF. CDR3 nucleotides: TGTGCCAGTAGTACTCCCGGGGCCTACGAGCAGTACTTC.